The 5 T cell receptor beta chains listed next were all sequenced from one sample in a study of T cells in Graves' hyperthyroidism and ophthalmopathy. Amplification targeted TCR beta CDR3 regions from RNA transcripts. The HTBI primer set was used in a first-round RT-PCR of the TCR CDR3. TCRdb reanalysed the multiplex PCR reads using MiXCR and keeps one entry per CDR3 protein. The repertoire has hundreds of thousands of distinct CDR3 sequences, 14% of them found once; the top ten carry approximately 10%. The sequencing input was blood. These receptors were taken from a woman under 30 with Graves' hyperthyroidism.

In this sample, this clonotype turned up many times. V gene TRBV2 combines with J gene TRBJ2-1; 8 nucleotides match TRBD2. This CDR3 spans 13 amino acids. After removal of 5 bases from V and 9 bases from J, the junction contained 6 bases not matched to a gene. The germline CDR1 and CDR2 sequences are SNHLY and FYNNEI. CDR3: CASSSRTSSEQFF. DNA of the CDR3: TGTGCCAGCAGTTCCCGGACTAGCAGTGAGCAGTTCTTC.

The J gene is TRBJ2-3, the V gene TRBV4-1; maybe TRBD2 (6 bases). The V gene's germline CDR1 is MGHRA and CDR2 YSYEKL. This CDR3 contains 13 residues. V lost 1 base to trimming and J lost 5 bases, with 7 bases between them. The CDR3 protein is CASSQAGEDTQYF. The DNA of the CDR3 is TGCGCCAGCAGCCAAGCGGGGGAAGATACGCAGTATTTT.

This clonotype was detected only a few times. V and J are TRBV29-1 and TRBJ1-2, with D hard to call. The CDR3 extends over 8 amino acids. Trimming took off 6 bases at V and 14 bases at J, with 10 bases between the two ends. Per germline, CDR1 SQVTM and CDR2 ANQGSEA. In nucleotides, the CDR3 is TGCAGCGTGGGTTTCTTTACCTTC. Its protein product is CSVGFFTF.

In this sample, this clonotype turned up many times. V gene TRBV6-1 combines with J gene TRBJ2-1; TRBD2 matches 12 bases. After removal of 5 bases from V and 7 bases from J, the junction contained 6 bases not matched to a gene. The V gene's germline CDR1 is MNHNS and CDR2 SASEGT. The length of the CDR3 is 15 residues. The CDR3 region is CASSSGLAGRNEQFF. The CDR3 nucleotides read TGTGCCAGCAGTTCCGGACTAGCGGGAAGGAATGAGCAGTTCTTC.

This clonotype has just a few counts. This chain uses TRBV4-1 with TRBJ2-2; no firm D call. Trimming took 0 bases from V and 3 from J, leaving 11 bases between them. This CDR3 has 16 residues. Germline V lookup: CDR1 MGHRA, CDR2 YSYEKL. The CDR3 region is CASSQDDWSYTGELFF. The CDR3 nucleotides read TGCGCCAGCAGCCAAGATGACTGGTCGTACACCGGGGAGCTGTTTTTT.